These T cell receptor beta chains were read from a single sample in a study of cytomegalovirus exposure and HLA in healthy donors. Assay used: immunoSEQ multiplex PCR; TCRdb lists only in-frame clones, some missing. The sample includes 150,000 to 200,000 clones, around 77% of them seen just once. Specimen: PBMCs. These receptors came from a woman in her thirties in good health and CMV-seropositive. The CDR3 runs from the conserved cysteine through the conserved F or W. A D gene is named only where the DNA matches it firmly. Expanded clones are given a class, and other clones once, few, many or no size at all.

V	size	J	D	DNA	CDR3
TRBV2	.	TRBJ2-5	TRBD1	TGTGCCAGCAGTGCAAACAGGGGGTCACGAGAGACCCAGTACTTC	CASSANRGSRETQYF
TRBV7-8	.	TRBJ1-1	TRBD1	TGTGCCAGCAGCCGCGGCCGGACAGGGGGCTACACTGAAGCTTTCTTT	CASSRGRTGGYTEAFF
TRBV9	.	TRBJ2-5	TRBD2	TGTGCCAGCAGCGTAGCTAGCGGGAGGGCACAAGAGACCCAGTACTTC	CASSVASGRAQETQYF
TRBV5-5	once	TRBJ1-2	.	TGTGCCAGCAGCTTGATACAGCCAGGAGGCTACACCTTC	CASSLIQPGGYTF
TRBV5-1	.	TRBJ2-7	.	TGCGCCAGCAGCTTGGGACAGGAGTACGAGCAGTACTTC	CASSLGQEYEQYF
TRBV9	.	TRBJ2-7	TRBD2	TGTGCCAGCAGCGCCAGGGCGGGGGGACTAGCGGGAGGCTTCCCCGAGCAGTACTTC	CASSARAGGLAGGFPEQYF
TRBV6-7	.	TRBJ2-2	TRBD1	TGTGCCAGCAGTTCCAAACCGGGACAGGGGTGCGGGGACACCGGGGAGCTGTTTTTT	CASSSKPGQGCGDTGELFF
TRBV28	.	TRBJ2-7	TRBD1	TGTGCCAGCAGTTTAGACAGGGCGATTTACGAGCAGTACTTC	CASSLDRAIYEQYF
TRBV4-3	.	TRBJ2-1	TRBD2	TGCGCCAGCAGCCAGGGACGGGGGGGATCGATGGGGGGAATCCAGTTCTTC	CASSQGRGGSMGGIQFF
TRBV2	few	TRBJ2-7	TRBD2	TGTGCCAGCAGGCAGGCTAGCGGGAGGGAGGGGATCTACGAGCAGTACTTC	CASRQASGREGIYEQYF
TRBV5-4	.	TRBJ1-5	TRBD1	TGTGCCAGCAGCTTGAAAGGGGACAGGGTTCAGCCCCAGCATTTT	CASSLKGDRVQPQHF
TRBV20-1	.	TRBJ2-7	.	TGCAGTGCGGTCAGCTACGAGCAGTACTTC	CSAVSYEQYF
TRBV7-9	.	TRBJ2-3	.	TGTGCCAGCAGCCTCCCCGGGGTAGATACGCAGTATTTT	CASSLPGVDTQYF
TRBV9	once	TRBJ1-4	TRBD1	TGTGCCAGCAGCGTAGGACAGGGTAACAATGAAAAACTGTTTTTT	CASSVGQGNNEKLFF
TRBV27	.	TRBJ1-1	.	TGTGCCAGCAGTTTTCGGGGACTGACAAACACTGAAGCTTTCTTT	CASSFRGLTNTEAFF
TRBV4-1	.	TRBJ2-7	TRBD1	TGCGCCAGCAGCCAGGTTACAGGGGTGGGAGAGCAGTACTTC	CASSQVTGVGEQYF
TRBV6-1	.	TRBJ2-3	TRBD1	TGTGCCAGCAGTGAAGAACAGGGGCGCACAGATACGCAGTATTTT	CASSEEQGRTDTQYF
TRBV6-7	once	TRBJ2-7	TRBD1	TGTGCCAGCAGCCTTTTGACAGGGACCTCCTACGAGCAGTACTTC	CASSLLTGTSYEQYF
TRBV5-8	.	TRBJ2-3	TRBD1	TGTGCCAGCAGCAGGGACAGGGTGGGGGATACGCAGTATTTT	CASSRDRVGDTQYF
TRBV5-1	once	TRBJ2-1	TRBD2	TGCGCCAGCAGCTTGGGTGCTAGCGGGTTGTACAATGAGCAGTTCTTC	CASSLGASGLYNEQFF
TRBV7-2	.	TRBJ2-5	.	TGTGCCAGCAGCTTAGACAGTCAAGAGACCCAGTACTTC	CASSLDSQETQYF
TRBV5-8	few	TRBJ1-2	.	TGTGCCAGCCATCGGGAAACCTTCGGCTATATCAACTATGGCTACACCTTC	CASHRETFGYINYGYTF
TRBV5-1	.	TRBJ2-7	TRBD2	TGCGCCAGCAGCTTGGAAGCGGGATACGTTTCCTACGAGCAGTACTTC	CASSLEAGYVSYEQYF
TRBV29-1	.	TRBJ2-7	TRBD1	TGCAGCGTTGTAGGCTCCGGGACAGCACCCAACGAGCAGTACTTC	CSVVGSGTAPNEQYF
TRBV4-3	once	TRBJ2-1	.	TGCGCCAGCAGCCAAGGAATCGGGGGGCCGGACAATGAGCAGTTCTTC	CASSQGIGGPDNEQFF
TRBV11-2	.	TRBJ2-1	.	TGTGCCAGCAGCTTAGGCAGGGTGTGGGAGCAGTTCTTC	CASSLGRVWEQFF
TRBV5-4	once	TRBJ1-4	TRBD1	TGTGCCAGCAGTTCAGGGGGCTTCTGGGATGAAAAACTGTTTTTT	CASSSGGFWDEKLFF
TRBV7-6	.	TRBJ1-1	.	TGTGCCAGCAGCTTTGGCAGGATCACTGAAGCTTTCTTT	CASSFGRITEAFF
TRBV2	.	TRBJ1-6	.	TGTGCCAGCAGTGCTGAGTCACTAGGCGGTTCACCCCTCCACTTT	CASSAESLGGSPLHF
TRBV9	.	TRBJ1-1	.	TGTGCCAGCAGCGTGGGGGGAGCGGCAGCAACAGCGGCTTTCTTT	CASSVGGAAATAAFF
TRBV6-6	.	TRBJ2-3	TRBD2	TGTGCCAGCAGTAGGGCGCCTAGCGGGTCGACAGATACGCAGTATTTT	CASSRAPSGSTDTQYF
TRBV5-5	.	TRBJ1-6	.	TGTGCCAGCAGCTTGGGATATCGGAATTCACCCCTCCACTTT	CASSLGYRNSPLHF
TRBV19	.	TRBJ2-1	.	TGTGCCACGCGTGGGGAGGAGAGCTCCTACAATGAGCAGTTCTTC	CATRGEESSYNEQFF